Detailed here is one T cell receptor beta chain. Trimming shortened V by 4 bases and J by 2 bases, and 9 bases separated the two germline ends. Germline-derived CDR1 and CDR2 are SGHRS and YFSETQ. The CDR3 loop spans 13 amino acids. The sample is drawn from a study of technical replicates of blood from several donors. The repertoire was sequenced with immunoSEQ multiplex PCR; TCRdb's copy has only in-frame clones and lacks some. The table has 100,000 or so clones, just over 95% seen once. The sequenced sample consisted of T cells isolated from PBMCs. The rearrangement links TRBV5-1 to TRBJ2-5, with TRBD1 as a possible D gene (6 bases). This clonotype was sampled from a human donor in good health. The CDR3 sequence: CASSIGQQETQYF. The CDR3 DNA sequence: TGCGCCAGCAGCATTGGACAGCAAGAGACCCAGTACTTC.